This T cell receptor beta chain originates from a study of blood T cell repertoires in COVID-19. Study-wide background: Material from acute and convalescent COVID-19 was sourced from the United States, Italy and Spain. Nucleic acid was either cDNA or gDNA, and it came from T cells, B-cell-depleted T cells, or PBMCs.

The CDR3 has 15 amino acids. Unmatched junction bases numbered 4, after V lost 1 base and J lost 0 bases. The V gene's germline CDR1 is SGHRS and CDR2 YFSETQ. Original handling: For nucleated cells, counts were estimated from reference gene primer amplification. The assay was immunoSEQ multiplex PCR, and TCRdb's table has in-frame clones only and misses some. For V, J and clone size, that table is used; D and trimming come from the DNA. The table records around 180,000 clones, around 72% of them present only once. Material: peripheral blood. The clonotype was recovered from an elderly woman with acute or convalescent COVID-19. This chain links TRBV5-1 with TRBJ2-7, with 7 bases lining up with TRBD1. DNA for the CDR3: TGCGCCAGCAGCTTGAGTACAGGGGCCTCCTACGAGCAGTACTTC. This sequence encodes CASSLSTGASYEQYF.